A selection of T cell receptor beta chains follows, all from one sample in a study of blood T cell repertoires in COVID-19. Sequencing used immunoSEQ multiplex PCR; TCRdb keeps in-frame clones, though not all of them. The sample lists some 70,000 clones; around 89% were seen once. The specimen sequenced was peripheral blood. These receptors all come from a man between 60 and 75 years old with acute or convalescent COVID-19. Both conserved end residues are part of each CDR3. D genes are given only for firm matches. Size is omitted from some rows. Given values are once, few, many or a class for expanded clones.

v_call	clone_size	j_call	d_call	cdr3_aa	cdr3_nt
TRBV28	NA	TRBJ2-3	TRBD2	CASRAGGPPDTQYF	TGTGCCAGCAGAGCGGGGGGGCCCCCAGATACGCAGTATTTT
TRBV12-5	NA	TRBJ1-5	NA	CASGQNQPQHF	TGTGCTAGTGGTCAAAATCAGCCCCAGCATTTT
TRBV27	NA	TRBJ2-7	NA	CASSFGASGEQYF	TGTGCCAGCAGTTTTGGGGCCTCTGGGGAGCAGTACTTC
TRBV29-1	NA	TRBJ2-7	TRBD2	CSVAGKAGAAYEQYF	TGCAGCGTCGCCGGGAAAGCGGGGGCCGCCTACGAGCAGTACTTC
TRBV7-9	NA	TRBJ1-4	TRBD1	CASRKTGAEEKLFF	TGTGCCAGCAGAAAGACAGGGGCTGAAGAAAAACTGTTTTTT
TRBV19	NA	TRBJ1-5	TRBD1	CASSKYRGQPQHF	TGTGCCAGTAGTAAATACAGGGGTCAGCCCCAGCATTTT
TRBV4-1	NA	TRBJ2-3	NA	CASSPTAGLDTQYF	TGCGCCAGCAGCCCGACAGCGGGTTTGGATACGCAGTATTTT
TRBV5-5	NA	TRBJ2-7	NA	CASSLAGTPPYEQYF	TGTGCCAGCAGCTTGGCCGGGACACCCCCCTACGAGCAGTACTTC
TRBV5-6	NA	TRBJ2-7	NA	CASSLIGEQYF	TGTGCCAGCAGCTTGATCGGCGAGCAGTACTTC
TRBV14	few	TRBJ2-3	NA	CASSQVASDTQYF	TGTGCCAGCAGCCAAGTGGCATCAGATACGCAGTATTTT
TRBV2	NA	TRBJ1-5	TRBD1	CASSVRTGGLNQPQHF	TGTGCCAGCAGTGTCAGGACAGGGGGCCTCAATCAGCCCCAGCATTTT
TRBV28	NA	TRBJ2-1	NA	CASSLGGRLFYNEQFF	TGTGCCAGCAGTTTAGGGGGGAGGCTTTTCTACAATGAGCAGTTCTTC
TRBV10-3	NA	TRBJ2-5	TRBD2	CAISEGTSGRQETQYF	TGTGCCATCAGTGAGGGGACTAGCGGGAGGCAAGAGACCCAGTACTTC
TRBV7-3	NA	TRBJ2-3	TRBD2	CASSLTSGGADTQYF	TGTGCCAGCAGCTTAACTAGCGGGGGCGCAGATACGCAGTATTTT
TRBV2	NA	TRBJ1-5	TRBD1	CASRLTGDDQPQHF	TGTGCCAGCAGGCTTACAGGGGACGACCAGCCCCAGCATTTT
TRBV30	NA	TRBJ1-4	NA	CVWKGDLGEKLFF	TGTGTCTGGAAGGGAGACCTAGGGGAAAAACTGTTTTTT
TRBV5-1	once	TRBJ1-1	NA	CASSSGGNLNTEAFF	TGCGCCAGCAGCTCTGGCGGCAATTTGAACACTGAAGCTTTCTTT
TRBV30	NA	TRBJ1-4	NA	CAWSKGVLLSTNEKLFF	TGTGCCTGGAGCAAAGGGGTTCTTTTGTCAACTAATGAAAAACTGTTTTTT
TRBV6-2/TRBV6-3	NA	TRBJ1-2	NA	CASSYLRSRGNYGYTF	TGTGCCAGCAGTTACTTAAGAAGCAGGGGAAACTATGGCTACACCTTC
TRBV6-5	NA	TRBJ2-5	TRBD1	CASSSHDRGLETQYF	TGTGCCAGCAGTAGCCACGACAGGGGGCTCGAGACCCAGTACTTC
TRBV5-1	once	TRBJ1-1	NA	CASSGGVPNTEAFF	TGCGCCAGCAGTGGGGGCGTTCCCAACACTGAAGCTTTCTTT
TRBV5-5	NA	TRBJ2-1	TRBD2	CASSLGLAGVGYNEQFF	TGTGCCAGCAGCTTAGGGCTAGCGGGAGTAGGTTACAATGAGCAGTTCTTC
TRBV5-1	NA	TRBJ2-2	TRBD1	CASMTGALTGELFF	TGCGCCAGCATGACAGGGGCACTCACCGGGGAGCTGTTTTTT
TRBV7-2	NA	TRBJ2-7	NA	CASSLDMGLAYEQYF	TGTGCCAGCAGCTTAGATATGGGGCTAGCCTACGAGCAGTACTTC
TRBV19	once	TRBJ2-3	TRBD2	CASSTTSGGVDTQYF	TGTGCCAGTAGTACGACTAGCGGGGGGGTAGATACGCAGTATTTT
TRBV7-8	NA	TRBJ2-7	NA	CASSRTTGSYEQYF	TGTGCCAGCAGTCGGACGACGGGATCCTACGAGCAGTACTTC
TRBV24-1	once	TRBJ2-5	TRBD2	CATSDSDGGLAEATQYF	TGTGCCACCAGTGATTCGGACGGTGGACTAGCGGAAGCGACCCAGTACTTC
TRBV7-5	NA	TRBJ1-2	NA	CVRRKTGTGTRANYGYTF	TGTGTCAGAAGAAAAACGGGGACAGGGACGAGAGCTAACTATGGCTACACCTTC